This T cell receptor (beta chain) emerged from a study of blood T cell repertoires in COVID-19. The protocol was immunoSEQ multiplex PCR, while the TCRdb copy is restricted to in-frame clones and leaves out a portion. The repertoire consists of a few hundred thousand clones, with over 80% occurring once and the leading ten covering 3.7%. The CDR3 loop spans 15 amino acids. Trimming took off 1 base at V and 0 bases at J, with 10 bases between the two ends. Germline CDR1 is KGHSH and CDR2 is LQKENI. This TCR was recovered from a woman in her 40s with acute or convalescent COVID-19. The V gene is TRBV18, the J gene TRBJ2-7; a weak D match, TRBD1 (5 bases). Material for sequencing was peripheral blood. This CDR3 is CASSPQGSPSYEQYV. As DNA, the CDR3 is TGTGCCAGCTCACCACAGGGGTCCCCCTCCTACGAGCAGTACGTC.